The rows below give T cell receptor beta chains drawn from one sample of a study of patients and donors after allogeneic stem cell transplantation. TCRdb reprocessed the RT-PCR reads with MiXCR, giving one entry per CDR3 protein. The sample has roughly 880,000 distinct CDR3 sequences, approximately 18% seen once. Sample: blood, either unsorted or a sorted T cell fraction (not recorded which). The receptors come from a human donor who was either an allogeneic HSCT recipient or a stem cell or donor lymphocyte infusion donor (not recorded which). It is not recorded whose cells these are; they may come from a transplant donor. The CDR3 runs from the conserved cysteine through the conserved F or W. Fields, in order: J gene, V gene, clone size, D gene, CDR3 protein, CDR3 DNA. The D gene is left open where the match is weak. Size values are once, few and many counts, or a class for expanded clones, and some rows have none.

TRBJ1-2 | TRBV2 | - | TRBD1 | CASGKGRDRAGYTF | TGTGCCAGCGGTAAAGGCCGGGACAGGGCAGGTTACACCTTC
TRBJ2-7 | TRBV6-1 | - | TRBD1 | CASRPGQETYEQYF | TGTGCCAGCAGACCGGGACAGGAGACCTACGAGCAGTACTTC
TRBJ2-7 | TRBV4-1 | - | - | CASSISGPSIRYEQYF | TGCGCCAGCAGCATATCCGGACCATCGATTCGCTACGAGCAGTACTTC
TRBJ1-2 | TRBV29-1 | - | - | CSGLNLYGYTF | TGCAGCGGCTTAAACCTCTATGGCTACACCTTC
TRBJ2-3 | TRBV11-2 | - | - | CASSLRLIDTQYF | TGTGCCAGCAGCTTACGGTTGATTGATACGCAGTATTTT
TRBJ1-1 | TRBV12-3/TRBV12-4 | few | - | CASSLGKRTNTEAFF | TGTGCCAGCAGTTTGGGGAAACGAACGAACACTGAAGCTTTCTTT
TRBJ2-5 | TRBV5-6 | few | - | CASSSLVGRAGEETQYF | TGTGCCAGCAGCAGCTTAGTAGGGCGGGCTGGGGAAGAGACCCAGTACTTC
TRBJ1-2 | TRBV7-3 | - | TRBD1 | CASSLDRGESYGYTF | TGTGCCAGCAGCTTGGACAGGGGAGAAAGCTATGGCTACACCTTC
TRBJ2-2 | TRBV5-5 | many | - | CASSLAWRGNTGELFF | TGTGCCAGCAGCTTGGCCTGGCGGGGTAACACCGGGGAGCTGTTTTTT
TRBJ2-1 | TRBV9 | few | - | CASSVQGQSSYNEQFF | TGTGCCAGCAGCGTACAGGGCCAGAGCTCCTACAATGAGCAGTTCTTC
TRBJ2-3 | TRBV20-1 | - | - | CSATGLYTDTQYF | TGCAGTGCTACGGGACTCTACACAGATACGCAGTATTTT
TRBJ2-5 | TRBV20-1 | - | TRBD1 | CSAKYRQGSKETQYF | TGCAGTGCCAAATATAGACAGGGGAGTAAGGAGACCCAGTACTTC
TRBJ1-1 | TRBV28 | few | - | CASTLWGEAFF | TGTGCCAGCACCTTATGGGGAGAAGCTTTCTTT
TRBJ2-3 | TRBV4-3 | - | - | CASSQDLTGASTDTQYF | TGCGCCAGCAGCCAAGATTTAACAGGCGCTAGCACAGATACGCAGTATTTT
TRBJ2-5 | TRBV19 | - | TRBD1 | CASSIAQGAVGETQYF | TGTGCCAGTAGTATAGCGCAGGGGGCGGTCGGGGAGACCCAGTACTTC
TRBJ1-1 | TRBV6-5 | - | - | CASSWGDEQTEAFF | TGTGCCAGCAGTTGGGGAGACGAACAGACTGAAGCTTTCTTT
TRBJ1-1 | TRBV7-8 | - | - | CASSLLARATEAFF | TGTGCCAGCAGCTTATTGGCGCGGGCCACTGAAGCTTTCTTT
TRBJ1-1 | TRBV7-8 | few | - | CASSLDLPAANTEAFF | TGTGCCAGCAGCTTAGATCTGCCTGCGGCGAACACTGAAGCTTTCTTT
TRBJ2-3 | TRBV6-6 | - | TRBD1 | CASSYYRGDTQYF | TGTGCCAGCAGTTACTACAGGGGAGATACGCAGTATTTT
TRBJ2-7 | TRBV27 | - | - | CASSYRATPYEQYF | TGTGCCAGCAGTTATCGGGCTACACCCTACGAGCAGTACTTC
TRBJ1-1 | TRBV12-3/TRBV12-4 | many | - | CASSFPRDAEAFF | TGTGCCAGCAGTTTCCCCAGGGACGCTGAAGCTTTCTTT
TRBJ1-5 | TRBV4-1 | few | - | CASSQPAGSQHF | TGCGCCAGCAGCCAACCTGCGGGGTCCCAGCATTTT
TRBJ1-1 | TRBV12-3/TRBV12-4 | many | - | CASRAGGAEAFF | TGTGCCAGCAGGGCCGGGGGGGCTGAAGCTTTCTTT
TRBJ1-6 | TRBV4-2 | few | TRBD1 | CASSQVRGLSYNSPLHF | TGTGCCAGCAGCCAAGTGAGGGGGCTCTCCTATAATTCACCCCTCCACTTT
TRBJ1-5 | TRBV3-1 | - | - | CASSLREDSGQPQHF | TGTGCCAGCAGCCTACGGGAGGATTCGGGACAGCCCCAGCATTTT
TRBJ1-2 | TRBV24-1 | - | - | CATSDTGRSGYTF | TGTGCCACCAGTGATACGGGACGGTCTGGCTACACCTTC